The 15 T cell receptor beta chains below come from one sample, sequenced in a study of T cell changes during pregnancy in multiple sclerosis (dated by TCRdb to 2018 to 2020). The library was produced with the immunoSEQ multiplex PCR assay. TCRdb took over this immuneACCESS table, retaining in-frame rearrangements with V and J assigned. Such tables are incomplete; in checked studies, under half of the missing clones stem from an unresolved V gene, and the remainder is unexplained. Here the sample has tens of thousands of clones; under 95% occur a single time. Roughly 1.5% of the sample belongs to the ten largest clones. Specimen: peripheral blood, collected after pregnancy. The receptors stem from a female donor with multiple sclerosis, enrolled in a pregnancy study.

The chain combines TRBV5-4 with TRBJ2-1; 10 bases fit TRBD1. The trim removed 4 bases at V and 6 bases at J, leaving 1 base unmatched. The CDR3 consists of 13 residues. CDR1 SGHNT and CDR2 YYREEE come from the germline V gene (reference sequence). The CDR3 sequence: CASSRDRGNEQFF. Written as DNA, the CDR3 is TGTGCCAGCAGCAGGGACAGGGGCAATGAGCAGTTCTTC.

This sequence joins TRBV7-2 and TRBJ2-1; D gene unclear. The germline gives CDR1 SGHTA, CDR2 FQGNSA. This CDR3 is 15 amino acids long. The V end was cut by 1 base, the J end by 7 bases, with 14 bases between. The CDR3 region has the DNA TGTGCCAGCAGCTTAGGGGCAGCTTTCTTGAATGAGCAGTTCTTC. Translation: CASSLGAAFLNEQFF.

The chain is built from TRBV7-2 and TRBJ1-5; D perhaps matches TRBD1 (6 bases). Per the germline V gene, CDR1 is SGHTA and CDR2 is FQGNSA. With 5 bases removed from V and 2 bases from J, the gap between germline ends came to 16 bases. The CDR3 covers 16 residues. The CDR3 reads CASSPVTGGRNQPQHF. CDR3 bases: TGTGCCAGCAGCCCCGTGACGGGGGGCCGCAATCAGCCCCAGCATTTT.

The chain has TRBV2 and TRBJ2-1; a weak D match, TRBD2 (5 bases). The V end lost 3 bases, the J end lost 9 bases, and 12 bases lay between the germline ends. Germline CDR1 SNHLY, CDR2 FYNNEI. The CDR3 contains 13 residues. CDR3: CASSESTKAEQFF. Here the CDR3 DNA reads TGTGCCAGCAGTGAGTCGACTAAGGCTGAGCAGTTCTTC.

V gene TRBV7-9 combines with J gene TRBJ2-5; TRBD1 agrees at 8 bases. The V and J ends lost 5 bases and 4 bases, in that order; junction bases with no gene match: 9. The germline V gene has CDR1 SEHNR and CDR2 FQNEAQ (reference sequence). The CDR3 runs 15 residues. The chain's CDR3 is CASSPMTGVRETQYF. Written as DNA, the CDR3 is TGTGCCAGCAGCCCGATGACAGGGGTCCGAGAGACCCAGTACTTC.

V usage is TRBV7-9 and J usage is TRBJ2-3, with a weak D call TRBD2 (6 bases). CDR3 size: 14 residues. CDR1 and CDR2 (germline): SEHNR, FQNEAQ (reference sequence). V was shortened by 3 bases and J by 3 bases, with 10 bases between the two germline ends. This chain's CDR3 is CASSFWGGTDTQYF. Here the CDR3 DNA reads TGTGCCAGCAGCTTTTGGGGAGGAACAGATACGCAGTATTTT.

The rearrangement uses TRBV7-3 and TRBJ2-2, with 11 bases aligning to TRBD2. There are 17 residues in the CDR3. Germline V gene data show CDR1 as SGHTA and CDR2 as FQGTGA. J lost 7 bases, V lost 0 bases, and 7 bases had no gene match. The CDR3 here is CASSLTLLAGVGGELFF. In nucleotides, the CDR3 is TGTGCCAGCAGCTTAACCCTACTAGCGGGAGTTGGCGGGGAGCTGTTTTTT.

This clone was counted a single time. J is TRBJ2-3 and V is TRBV10-3, with 10 bases that match TRBD1. Germline loops: CDR1 ENHRY, CDR2 SYGVKD. The junction had 3 bases not matched to a gene; V was cut back by 2 bases and J by 4 bases. This CDR3 has 15 amino acids. The CDR3 region is CAISEPGQGPDTQYF. For the CDR3, the DNA is TGTGCCATCAGTGAGCCGGGACAGGGGCCAGATACGCAGTATTTT.

This chain uses TRBV5-1 with TRBJ1-2; D is possibly TRBD1 (6 bases). The CDR3 totals 14 residues. The germline V and J ends were trimmed by 2 bases and 2 bases, with 10 bases remaining between them. Germline lookup yields CDR1 SGHRS and CDR2 YFSETQ. CDR3 sequence reads: CASSFGGKNYGYTF. Written as DNA, the CDR3 is TGCGCCAGCAGCTTTGGGGGCAAAAACTATGGCTACACCTTC.

This chain uses TRBV5-1 with TRBJ1-1, with 7 bases aligning to TRBD1. Trimming at V came to 4 bases and at J to 1 base, leaving 4 bases not matched to a gene. CDR3 length: 14 amino acids. Germline V gene data show CDR1 as SGHRS and CDR2 as YFSETQ. In DNA form, the CDR3 reads TGCGCCAGCAGCCTGGGACAGAGGAACACTGAAGCTTTCTTT. Translation: CASSLGQRNTEAFF. The complete variable domain, with remaining parts taken from reference TRBV5-1 and TRBJ1-1, reads KAGVTQTPRYLIKTRGQQVTLSCSPISGHRSVSWYQQTPGQGLQFLFEYFSETQRNKGNFPGRFSGRQFSNSRSEMNVSTLELGDSALYLCASSLGQRNTEAFFGQGTRLTVV.

The chain uses TRBV7-9 and TRBJ2-5, with a weak D call TRBD1 (5 bases). This CDR3 is built from 13 residues. The germline V gene encodes CDR1 SEHNR and CDR2 FQNEAQ (reference sequence). V gave up 3 bases and J gave up 3 bases, with 8 bases separating them. CDR3 in amino acids: CASSLTAEETQYF. In DNA form, the CDR3 reads TGTGCCAGCAGCTTGACAGCCGAAGAGACCCAGTACTTC.

The chain uses TRBV18 and TRBJ1-2, with TRBD1 identical over 7 bases. The CDR3 extends over 13 amino acids. Unmatched junction bases numbered 0, after V lost 3 bases and J lost 2 bases. CDR1 is KGHSH, CDR2 LQKENI, per germline. CDR3 in DNA: TGTGCCAGCTCACCGGACAGGAACTATGGCTACACCTTC. Amino acids: CASSPDRNYGYTF. Full variable domain (remainder filled in from reference TRBV18 and TRBJ1-2): NAGVMQNPRHLVRRRGQEARLRCSPMKGHSHVYWYRQLPEEGLKFMVYLQKENIIDESGMPKERFSAEFPKEGPSILRIQQVVRGDSAAYFCASSPDRNYGYTFGSGTRLTVV.

This sequence joins TRBV5-5 and TRBJ1-1, with D tentatively TRBD1 (5 bases). Trimming left V 4 bases short and J 7 bases short, with 14 bases between. Germline lookup yields CDR1 SGHKS and CDR2 YYEKEE (reference sequence). The length of the CDR3 is 13 residues. Written as DNA, the CDR3 is TGTGCCAGCAGCCCCTGGAGGGGCGGTGAAGCTTTCTTT. It is translated as CASSPWRGGEAFF.

This clone was observed a single time. The same CDR3 can be traced to other DNA sequences in this sample. This chain uses TRBV18 with TRBJ2-5; a weak D match, TRBD1 (5 bases). The ends were cut back, 6 bases at V and 2 bases at J, with 13 bases in the middle. This CDR3 is 14 amino acids long. The V gene's germline CDR1 is KGHSH and CDR2 LQKENI. CDR3 nucleotides: TGTGCCAGCTCGCTGACAGCCGGTCAAGAGACCCAGTACTTC. Translated: CASSLTAGQETQYF.

The V call is TRBV4-3, the J call TRBJ2-3, with TRBD1 matching 9 bases. CDR3 length: 17 amino acids. V lost 0 bases, J lost 1 base, and 5 bases stayed unmatched. The germline V gene has CDR1 LGHNA and CDR2 YSLEER. The CDR3 is CASSQDPQGARTDTQYF. In DNA form, the CDR3 reads TGCGCCAGCAGCCAAGATCCACAGGGGGCCCGCACAGATACGCAGTATTTT.